This entry is about one TCR beta chain. The CDR3 is made up of 18 amino acids. This sample was taken from a study of blood T cell repertoires in COVID-19. Per the original data handling: Estimated nucleated cell counts came from reference gene primer amplification. Profiling relied on immunoSEQ multiplex PCR, and the TCRdb table lists in-frame clones only, not all of them. V and J calls and clone size are as listed in that table; D and trimming were resolved from the DNA. This sample has approximately 220,000 clones, with around 92% found just once. The chain uses TRBV21-1 and TRBJ2-5; the table's D call, TRBD2, has no DNA check behind it. TRBV21-1 is marked as a pseudogene. The sequence derives from a woman under 40 with acute COVID-19. Source material: PBMCs or T cells enriched from blood (not recorded which). CDR3 DNA: TGTGCCAGCAGCCCGGTAAGGTACGAGCGGGGGTACCAAGAGACCCAGTACTTC. It translates to CASSPVRYERGYQETQYF.